These 12 T cell receptor beta chains share one sample of origin, sequenced in a study of tumor-infiltrating lymphocytes in primary liver carcinoma (dated by TCRdb to the late 2010s). Blood RNA was extracted from unsorted whole blood with TRIzol reagent; germline DNA came from the DNeasy Blood & Tissue kit. Data came from an Illumina HiSeq 2500. Using a constant-region primer and ProtoScript II reverse transcriptase, TCRbeta-specific cDNA was reverse-transcribed from around 500 ng total RNA. TCRbeta libraries were built with three nested multiplex PCR rounds, a slightly modified ARM-PCR procedure. The first two PCR rounds used multiplex TRBV1-TRBV30 forward primers with a Cbeta reverse primer, each for 10 cycles. TCRdb trimmed the raw reads at Q25, called clones with MiXCR and kept productive beta chains. Rows with a matching CDR3 protein are joined into one entry that keeps the most common DNA and genes. The sample table contains 250,000 to 400,000 distinct CDR3 sequences; only one count was recorded for over 55% of them. The ten most abundant clones make up approximately 9% of the sample.

Sequencing was performed on peripheral blood. These receptors were taken from a man in his forties with primary liver carcinoma and hepatitis B virus infection.

This clonotype was counted a single time. This may come from a read error, since a much larger clone is one base off. The V gene is TRBV4-1, the J gene TRBJ2-1; 11 bases line up with TRBD1. The CDR3 extends over 16 amino acids. Per germline, CDR1 MGHRA and CDR2 YSYEKL. CDR3 protein: CASSHPGTGGFNERFF. CDR3 in DNA: TGCGCCAGCAGCCATCCCGGGACAGGGGGATTCAATGAGCGGTTCTTC.

This clonotype was counted ten times or more. The J gene is TRBJ2-7, the V gene TRBV6-5, with 8 bases that match TRBD1. The J segment lost 6 bases and the V segment lost 5 bases, leaving 9 bases of the junction unmatched. This CDR3 has 14 residues. CDR1 is MNHEY, CDR2 SVGAGI, per germline. The CDR3 spells CASSPQDRDREQYF. CDR3 sequence (DNA): TGTGCCAGCAGTCCCCAGGACAGGGACCGCGAGCAGTACTTC.

This clonotype showed up just a few times. This chain joins TRBV6-1 and TRBJ1-1, with a possible D match to TRBD1 (5 bases). The germline CDR1 and CDR2 sequences are MNHNS and SASEGT. V was pared by 6 bases and J by 1 base, with 9 bases between. This CDR3 has 13 amino acids. CDR3 residues: CASRGGGNTEAFF. CDR3 bases: TGTGCCAGCAGAGGCGGGGGGAACACTGAAGCTTTCTTT.

About this clonotype itself: The junction shows a germline mismatch at one end, possibly a read error. J is TRBJ1-1 and V is TRBV5-4; D is unresolved. Germline lookup yields CDR1 SGHNT and CDR2 YYREEE (reference sequence). CDR3 size: 13 residues. The CDR3 here is CASSFPPNIEAFF. The CDR3 coding sequence is TGTGCCAGCAGCTTTCCCCCGAACATTGAAGCTTTCTTT. The entire variable domain, with the rest obtained from reference TRBV5-4 and TRBJ1-1, is as follows: ETGVTQSPTHLIKTRGQQVTLRCSSQSGHNTVSWYQQALGQGPQFIFQYYREEENGRGNFPPRFSGLQFPNYSSELNVNALELDDSALYLCASSFPPNIEAFFGQGTRLTVV.

As to this clonotype: Given a much more abundant clone one base away, this may be a read error. V gene TRBV12-3 or TRBV12-4 combines with J gene TRBJ1-1, with D uncertain. This CDR3 has 13 amino acids. The CDR3 coding sequence is TGTGCCAGCAGTTTTACAGTGAACACTGAAGCTCTCTTT. It specifies CASSFTVNTEALF.

To note about this clonotype: A read error may explain this, as a much larger clone is one base away. The gene calls are TRBV4-1 and TRBJ2-3; 12 bases line up with TRBD2. The CDR3 sequence is 18 residues long. The J segment lost 2 bases and the V segment lost 4 bases, leaving 10 bases of the junction unmatched. Germline loops: CDR1 MGHRA, CDR2 YSYEKL. Written as DNA, the CDR3 is TGCGCCAGCAGCCCCCTAGCGGGAGGGGTCGGTAACACAGATACGCAGTATTTT. Translation gives CASSPLAGGVGNTDTQYF.

On this clonotype: No conserved phenylalanine or tryptophan is present at the end of the CDR3, so a read error is the likely explanation. Because the CDR3's place on the DNA is in doubt, the DNA is left out and the CDR3 is given as listed by TCRdb. The chain joins TRBV12-3 or TRBV12-4 to TRBJ2-3; the listed D gene, TRBD2, was not tested against the DNA. The CDR3 is made up of 10 amino acids, end residues included. The CDR3 spells CARTPGVAGE.

This clonotype was detected once. This may arise from a read error, as a much more abundant clone is one base away. The chain carries TRBV29-1 and TRBJ2-1; D unresolved. V was pared by 6 bases and J by 2 bases, with 11 bases between. The CDR3 sequence is 13 residues long. The germline gives CDR1 SQVTM, CDR2 ANQGSEA. CDR3 protein: CSVRRWAYNEQFF. The CDR3 region has the DNA TGCAGCGTGAGGAGATGGGCCTACAATGAGCAGTTCTTC.

On this clonotype itself: Given a much more abundant clone one base away, this may be a read error. The chain uses TRBV29-1 and TRBJ2-5, with D possibly matching TRBD2 (6 bases). The CDR3 contains 12 residues. The germline CDR1 and CDR2 sequences are SQVTM and ANQGSEA. The germline V and J ends were trimmed by 4 bases and 4 bases, with 10 bases remaining between them. The CDR3 DNA sequence: TGCAGCGTTGGACTAGTGGGAGAGACCCAGTACTTC. Protein: CSVGLVGETQYF.

A word on this clonotype: The junction departs from germline at one end; a sequencing error may be responsible. This chain joins TRBV11-2 and TRBJ1-1, with D perhaps matching TRBD1 (5 bases). The germline V gene encodes CDR1 SGHAT and CDR2 FQNNGV. CDR3 length: 14 residues. CDR3 coding DNA: TGTGCCAGCAGCTTAGTGGGGGGAGACACTGAAGCTATCTTT. Amino acid sequence: CASSLVGGDTEAIF.

In regard to this clonotype: A single base separates this from a much larger clone, so it may be a read error. CDR3 residues: CASSELHPGQGVPGELFF. The CDR3 nucleotides read TGTGCCAGCAGCGAACTTCACCCGGGACAGGGGGTTCCCGGGGAGCTGTTTTTT. J is TRBJ2-2 and V is TRBV4-2, with 11 bases aligning to TRBD1. This CDR3 has 18 residues. V lost 5 bases, J lost 6 bases, and 14 bases stayed unmatched. From germline, CDR1 is LGHNA and CDR2 YNFKEQ.

J is TRBJ2-1 and V is TRBV14; no definite D call. CDR1 and CDR2 from the germline V gene are SGHDN and FVKESK. With 5 bases removed from V and 3 bases from J, the gap between germline ends came to 8 bases. The CDR3 has 13 residues. CDR3 nucleotides: TGTGCCAGCAGCACGACGAGCTACAATGAGCAGTTCTTC. The encoded protein is CASSTTSYNEQFF.